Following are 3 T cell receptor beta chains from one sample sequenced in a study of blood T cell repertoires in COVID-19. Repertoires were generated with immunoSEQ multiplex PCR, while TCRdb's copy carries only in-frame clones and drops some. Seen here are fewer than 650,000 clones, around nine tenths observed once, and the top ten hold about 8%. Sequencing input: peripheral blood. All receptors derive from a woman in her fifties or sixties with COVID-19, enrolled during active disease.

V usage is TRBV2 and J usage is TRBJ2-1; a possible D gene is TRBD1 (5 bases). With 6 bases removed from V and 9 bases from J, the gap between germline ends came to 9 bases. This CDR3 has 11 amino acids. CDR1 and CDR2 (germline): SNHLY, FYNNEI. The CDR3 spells CASSREGEQFF. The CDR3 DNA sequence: TGTGCCAGCAGCAGGGAAGGTGAGCAGTTCTTC. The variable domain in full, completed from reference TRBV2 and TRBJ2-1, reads EPEVTQTPSHQVTQMGQEVILRCVPISNHLYFYWYRQILGQKVEFLVSFYNNEISEKSEIFDDQFSVERPDGSNFTLKIRSTKLEDSAMYFCASSREGEQFFGPGTRLTVL.

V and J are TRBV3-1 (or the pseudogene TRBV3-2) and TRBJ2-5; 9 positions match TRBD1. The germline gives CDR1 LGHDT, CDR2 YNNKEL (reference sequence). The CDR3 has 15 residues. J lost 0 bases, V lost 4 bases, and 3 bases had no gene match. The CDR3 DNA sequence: TGTGCCAGCAGCCCCCGGGACAGGGACCAAGAGACCCAGTACTTC. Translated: CASSPRDRDQETQYF.

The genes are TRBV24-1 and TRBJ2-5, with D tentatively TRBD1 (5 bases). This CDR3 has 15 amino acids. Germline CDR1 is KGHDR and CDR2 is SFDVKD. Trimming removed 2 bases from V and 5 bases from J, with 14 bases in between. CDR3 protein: CATSDSQGWSETQYF. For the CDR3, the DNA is TGTGCCACCAGTGATTCGCAGGGTTGGAGCGAGACCCAGTACTTC.